This passage covers 7 T cell receptor beta chains from one sample sequenced in a study of cytomegalovirus exposure and HLA in healthy donors. Libraries were prepared by immunoSEQ multiplex PCR; TCRdb keeps only in-frame clonotypes and omits some of them. The table has 150,000 to 200,000 clones, nearly 90% seen once. Sequencing was carried out using PBMCs. The receptors here all came from a man between 18 and 29 years old in good health and CMV-seropositive.

The chain combines TRBV9 with TRBJ2-7, with a possible D match to TRBD2 (6 bases). V gave up 4 bases and J gave up 2 bases, with 13 bases separating them. Per germline, CDR1 SGDLS and CDR2 YYNGEE. This CDR3 region has 14 residues. This CDR3 reads CASSQSGLAYEQYF. The CDR3 DNA is TGTGCCAGCAGCCAATCGGGACTCGCCTACGAGCAGTACTTC.

The chain joins TRBV7-8 to TRBJ2-7, with 11 bases matching TRBD2. Trimming removed 4 bases from V and 7 bases from J; junction bases left unmatched: 15. Germline V gene data show CDR1 as SGHVS and CDR2 as FQNEAQ. The CDR3 loop spans 17 amino acids. The CDR3 DNA sequence: TGTGCCAGCAGCTCGTACCCCCTAGCGGGAGGATCTTGGGAGCAGTACTTC. This codes for CASSSYPLAGGSWEQYF.

V is TRBV5-1 and J is TRBJ1-1; D unresolved. Germline loops: CDR1 SGHRS, CDR2 YFSETQ. V dropped 0 bases and J dropped 3 bases, with 12 bases sitting between them. The CDR3 extends over 15 amino acids. The CDR3, as DNA: TGCGCCAGCAGCTTGGGGGCCCGGAGGGACACTGAAGCTTTCTTT. This encodes CASSLGARRDTEAFF.

The chain couples TRBV7-9 to TRBJ2-3, with D perhaps TRBD1 (6 bases). Germline V gives CDR1 SEHNR, CDR2 FQNEAQ (reference sequence). Trimming stripped 1 base from V and 3 bases from J, with 17 bases between. The CDR3 has 17 residues. The CDR3 coding sequence is TGTGCCAGCAGCTTAGTGAAGCCAGGGACAACAACAGATACGCAGTATTTT. It codes for CASSLVKPGTTTDTQYF. Combining the CDR3 with reference TRBV7-9 and TRBJ2-3 gives the whole variable domain DTGVSQNPRHKITKRGQNVTFRCDPISEHNRLYWYRQTLGQGPEFLTYFQNEAQLEKSRLLSDRFSAERPKGSFSTLEIQRTEQGDSAMYLCASSLVKPGTTTDTQYFGPGTRLTVL.

In its sample, this clone was seen a few times. CDR3 nucleotides: TGTGCCAGCAGCGTACAGGGAAGTTCCCAAGAGACCCAGTACTTC. This codes for CASSVQGSSQETQYF. The chain couples TRBV9 to TRBJ2-5; the D gene is possibly TRBD1 (5 bases). The CDR3 covers 15 residues. Trimming stripped 1 base from V and 1 base from J, with 11 bases between. From germline, CDR1 is SGDLS and CDR2 YYNGEE.

This clone was recorded a few times. V usage is TRBV4-2 and J usage is TRBJ2-7, with a tentative D call TRBD2 (5 bases). In germline, CDR1 is LGHNA, CDR2 YNFKEQ. The V end lost 0 bases, the J end lost 4 bases, and 16 bases lay between the germline ends. The CDR3 runs to 16 residues. As DNA, the CDR3 is TGTGCCAGCAGCCAAGAGACACTAGGTTCGGGGTACGAGCAGTACTTC. Its protein product is CASSQETLGSGYEQYF.

The CDR3 DNA follows: TGTGCCAGCACCCGACTAGCGGGAGGAAGCAATGAGCAGTTCTTC. It codes for CASTRLAGGSNEQFF. This sequence joins TRBV27 and TRBJ2-1, with 13 nucleotides matching TRBD2. Germline trimming cut 7 bases from V and 6 bases from J; bases unmatched to any gene: 6. Germline CDR1 and CDR2: MNHEY and SMNVEV (reference sequence). The CDR3 is 15 residues long.